This T cell receptor beta chain was sequenced for a study of OX40 agonist ivuxolimab in advanced cancers. Study-wide points: Low normalized T-cell clonal expansion was additionally recorded for some nonresponders.

About this clone itself: The target antigen is unknown.

TCRdb's table, derived via immunoSEQ multiplex PCR, lists solely in-frame clones and lacks some. The table records tens of thousands of clones, about nine tenths of them present only once. Trimming cost V 0 bases and J 10 bases, with 16 bases left between them. This CDR3 spans 15 amino acids. Germline V lookup: CDR1 LGHNA, CDR2 YSLEER. This chain connects TRBV4-3 to TRBJ2-1; D may be TRBD1 (6 bases). The source material was CD4+ or CD8+ T cells sorted from blood, sampled in a trial of the OX40 agonist ivuxolimab. The TCR comes from an adult with an advanced solid tumor such as melanoma, head and neck, liver or kidney cancer. The CDR3 loop reads CASSQEGTPIMEQFF. The CDR3 nucleotides are TGCGCCAGCAGCCAAGAAGGGACACCAATAATGGAGCAGTTCTTC.